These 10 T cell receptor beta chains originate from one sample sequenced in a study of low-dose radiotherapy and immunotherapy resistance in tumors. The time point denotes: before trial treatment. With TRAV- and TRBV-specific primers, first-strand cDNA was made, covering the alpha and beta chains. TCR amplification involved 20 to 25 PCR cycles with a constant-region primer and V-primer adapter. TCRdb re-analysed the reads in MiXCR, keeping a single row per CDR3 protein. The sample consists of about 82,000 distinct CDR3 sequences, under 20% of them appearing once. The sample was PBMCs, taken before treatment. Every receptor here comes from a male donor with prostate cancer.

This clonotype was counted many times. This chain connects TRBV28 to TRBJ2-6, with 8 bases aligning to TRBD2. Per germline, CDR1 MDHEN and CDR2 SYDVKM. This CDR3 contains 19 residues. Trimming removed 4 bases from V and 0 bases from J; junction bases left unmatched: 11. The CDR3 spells CASSSLAGLGHSGANVLTF. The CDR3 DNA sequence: TGTGCCAGCAGTTCCCTAGCGGGTCTCGGGCACTCTGGGGCCAACGTCCTGACTTTC.

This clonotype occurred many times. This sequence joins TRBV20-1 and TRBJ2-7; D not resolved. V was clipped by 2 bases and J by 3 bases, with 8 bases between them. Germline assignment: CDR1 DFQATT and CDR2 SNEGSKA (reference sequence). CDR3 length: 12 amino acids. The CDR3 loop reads CSARYQFYEQYF. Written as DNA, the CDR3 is TGCAGTGCTAGATATCAGTTCTACGAGCAGTACTTC.

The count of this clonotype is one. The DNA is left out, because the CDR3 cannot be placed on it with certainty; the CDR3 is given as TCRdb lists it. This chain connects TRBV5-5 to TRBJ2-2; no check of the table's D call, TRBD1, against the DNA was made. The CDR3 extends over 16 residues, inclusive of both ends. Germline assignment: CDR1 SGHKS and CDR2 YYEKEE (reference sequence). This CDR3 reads CASSWGQATGELFFFF.

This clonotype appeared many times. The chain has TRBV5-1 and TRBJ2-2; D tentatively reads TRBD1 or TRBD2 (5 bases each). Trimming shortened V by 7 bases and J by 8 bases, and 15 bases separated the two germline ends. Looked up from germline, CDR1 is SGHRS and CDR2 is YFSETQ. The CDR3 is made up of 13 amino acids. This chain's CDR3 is CASPGPRSGELFF. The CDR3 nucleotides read TGCGCCAGCCCGGGACCAAGGTCGGGGGAGCTGTTTTTT.

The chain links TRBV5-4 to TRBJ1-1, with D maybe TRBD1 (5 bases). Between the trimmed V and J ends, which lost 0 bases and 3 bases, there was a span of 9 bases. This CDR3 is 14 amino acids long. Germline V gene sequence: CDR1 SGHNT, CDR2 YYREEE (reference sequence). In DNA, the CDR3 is TGTGCCAGCAGCTTGGGAGGGGACCACACTGAAGCTTTCTTT. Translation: CASSLGGDHTEAFF.

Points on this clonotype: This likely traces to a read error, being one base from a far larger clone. As DNA, the CDR3 is TGTGCCACCAGGAAGGAGGCCGCAAATGAGCAGTACTTC. This sequence encodes CATRKEAANEQYF. The chain links TRBV24-1 to TRBJ2-5, with D perhaps matching TRBD2 (5 bases). The CDR3 sequence is 13 residues long. V lost 7 bases and J 11 bases, leaving 19 bases between the germline ends. Per the germline V gene, CDR1 is KGHDR and CDR2 is SFDVKD.

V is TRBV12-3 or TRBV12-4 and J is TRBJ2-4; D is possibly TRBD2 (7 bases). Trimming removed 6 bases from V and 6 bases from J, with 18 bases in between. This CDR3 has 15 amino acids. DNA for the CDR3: TGTGCCAGCAGGAAATCCGAGGGGGGGGGAAACATTCAGTACTTC. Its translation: CASRKSEGGGNIQYF.

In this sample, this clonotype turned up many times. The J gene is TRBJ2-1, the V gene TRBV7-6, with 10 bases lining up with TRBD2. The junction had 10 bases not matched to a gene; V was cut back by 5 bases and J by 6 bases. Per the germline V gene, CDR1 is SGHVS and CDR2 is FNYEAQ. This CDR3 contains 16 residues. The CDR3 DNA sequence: TGTGCCAGCAGCCCCAAGCGGGAGGGCCTGGGCAATGAGCAGTTCTTC. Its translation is CASSPKREGLGNEQFF.

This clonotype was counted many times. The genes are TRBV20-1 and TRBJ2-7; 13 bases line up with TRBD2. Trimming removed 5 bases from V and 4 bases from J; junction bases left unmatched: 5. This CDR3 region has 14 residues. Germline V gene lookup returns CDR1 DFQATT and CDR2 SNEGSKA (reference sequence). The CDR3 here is CSAEGLAGSYEQYF. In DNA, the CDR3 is TGCAGTGCTGAGGGACTAGCGGGATCTTACGAGCAGTACTTC.

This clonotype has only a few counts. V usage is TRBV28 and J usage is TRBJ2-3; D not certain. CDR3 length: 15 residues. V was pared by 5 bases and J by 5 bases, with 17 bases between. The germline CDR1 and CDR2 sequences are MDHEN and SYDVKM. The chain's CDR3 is CASSPPFGREDTQYF. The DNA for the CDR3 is TGTGCCAGCAGTCCTCCTTTCGGGCGAGAAGATACGCAGTATTTT. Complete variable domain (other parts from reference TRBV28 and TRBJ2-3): DVKVTQSSRYLVKRTGEKVFLECVQDMDHENMFWYRQDPGLGLRLIYFSYDVKMKEKGDIPEGYSVSREKKERFSLILESASTNQTSMYLCASSPPFGREDTQYFGPGTRLTVL.